This is a list of T cell receptor beta chains from one sample in a study of blood T cell repertoires in COVID-19. Assay used: immunoSEQ multiplex PCR; TCRdb lists only in-frame clones, some missing. There are 130,000 or so clones in the sample; about four fifths occur only once, and approximately 3.5% lies in the top ten. Material for sequencing was PBMCs or T cells enriched from blood (not recorded which). The receptor source for this set is a woman between 25 and 40 years old who had recovered from COVID-19. Both conserved end residues are part of each CDR3. D genes are given only for firm matches. Rows give clone size only sometimes, using once, few, many, or a class for an expanded clone.

D gene,J gene,V gene,clone size,CDR3 protein,CDR3 DNA
TRBD2,TRBJ2-2,TRBV4-2,few,CASSVGLAGTGELFF,TGTGCCAGCAGCGTCGGACTAGCGGGCACCGGGGAGCTGTTTTTT
.,TRBJ1-1,TRBV14,few,CASSQDSGITEAFF,TGTGCCAGCAGCCAAGATTCCGGGATCACTGAAGCTTTCTTT
TRBD1,TRBJ2-1,TRBV12-3/TRBV12-4,.,CASRDSLYNEQFF,TGTGCCAGCCGGGACAGTTTATACAATGAGCAGTTCTTC
.,TRBJ2-5,TRBV19,once,CASSISYQETQYF,TGTGCCAGTAGTATTTCGTACCAAGAGACCCAGTACTTC
.,TRBJ1-1,TRBV28,.,CASSSPPGRANTEAFF,TGTGCCAGCAGTTCTCCCCCGGGCAGGGCGAACACTGAAGCTTTCTTT
.,TRBJ1-2,TRBV29-1,.,CSVQYTYGYTF,TGCAGCGTTCAGTACACCTATGGCTACACCTTC
TRBD2,TRBJ2-1,TRBV2,.,CASRGSSRGGRNEQFF,TGTGCCAGCAGGGGGTCTTCAAGGGGCGGGAGAAATGAGCAGTTCTTC
.,TRBJ2-1,TRBV7-9,.,CASSFSFRGANEQFF,TGTGCCAGCAGCTTCTCTTTCAGGGGGGCCAATGAGCAGTTCTTC
TRBD2,TRBJ2-1,TRBV13,.,CASSLASGRDNEQFF,TGTGCCAGCAGCTTAGCTAGCGGGAGGGACAATGAGCAGTTCTTC
TRBD2,TRBJ2-1,TRBV7-3,.,CASSLLAGDEQFF,TGTGCCAGCAGCTTACTAGCGGGAGATGAGCAGTTCTTC
TRBD2,TRBJ2-5,TRBV7-6,.,CASSFVAGGRQETQYF,TGTGCCAGCAGCTTTGTAGCGGGAGGGCGCCAAGAGACCCAGTACTTC
TRBD2,TRBJ2-3,TRBV10-1,.,CASSTGLAKGNTDTQYF,TGCGCCAGCAGTACGGGACTAGCGAAGGGTAATACAGATACGCAGTATTTT
TRBD1,TRBJ1-2,TRBV5-5,.,CASSLEGAVGYTF,TGTGCCAGCAGCTTGGAGGGGGCGGTTGGCTACACCTTC
.,TRBJ1-5,TRBV9,.,CASSVGSLSNQPQHF,TGTGCCAGCAGCGTAGGGAGCTTGAGCAATCAGCCCCAGCATTTT
TRBD2,TRBJ2-1,TRBV2,.,CASSERLAGVWGYNEQFF,TGTGCCAGCAGTGAACGTCTAGCGGGGGTATGGGGCTACAATGAGCAGTTCTTC
TRBD2,TRBJ2-3,TRBV28,.,CASRRLAGGITQYF,TGTGCCAGCAGGCGACTAGCGGGAGGAATAACGCAGTATTTT
.,TRBJ2-2,TRBV6-4,.,CASSPVGASTGELFF,TGTGCCAGCAGCCCCGTGGGGGCGAGCACCGGGGAGCTGTTTTTT
.,TRBJ1-4,TRBV18,.,CASSPPPGRANEKLFF,TGTGCCAGCTCACCACCGCCAGGTCGTGCTAATGAAAAACTGTTTTTT
.,TRBJ1-5,TRBV28,.,CASSLGKASVISNQPQHF,TGTGCCAGCAGTTTAGGTAAAGCGTCAGTAATTAGCAATCAGCCCCAGCATTTT
TRBD1,TRBJ2-7,TRBV7-2,.,CASSSWDRDEQYF,TGTGCCAGCAGCTCTTGGGACAGAGACGAGCAGTACTTC
.,TRBJ1-5,TRBV29-1,.,CSVEAGVSNQPQHF,TGCAGCGTTGAGGCGGGGGTGAGCAATCAGCCCCAGCATTTT
.,TRBJ1-2,TRBV28,.,CASSLIGQIGYTF,TGTGCCAGCAGTTTAATTGGACAGATTGGCTACACCTTC
TRBD1,TRBJ1-2,TRBV14,few,CASSQDPETGGDYGYTF,TGTGCCAGCAGCCAAGATCCAGAGACAGGGGGCGACTATGGCTACACCTTC
.,TRBJ2-1,TRBV2,.,CASADSIPNEQFF,TGTGCCAGCGCGGACAGCATCCCCAATGAGCAGTTCTTC
TRBD1,TRBJ1-6,TRBV6-6,once,CASSSDRGNSPLHF,TGTGCCAGCAGTTCCGACAGGGGGAATTCACCCCTCCACTTT
TRBD1,TRBJ2-2,TRBV5-5,.,CASSQPGQSNTGELFF,TGTGCCAGCAGCCAACCGGGACAGTCGAACACCGGGGAGCTGTTTTTT
TRBD2,TRBJ2-7,TRBV10-1,.,CASSESRWRELFGEQYF,TGCGCCAGCAGTGAGTCGAGGTGGCGGGAGCTTTTCGGCGAGCAGTACTTC
.,TRBJ1-2,TRBV18,.,CASSPADSNYGYTF,TGTGCCAGCTCACCAGCCGACAGTAACTATGGCTACACCTTC